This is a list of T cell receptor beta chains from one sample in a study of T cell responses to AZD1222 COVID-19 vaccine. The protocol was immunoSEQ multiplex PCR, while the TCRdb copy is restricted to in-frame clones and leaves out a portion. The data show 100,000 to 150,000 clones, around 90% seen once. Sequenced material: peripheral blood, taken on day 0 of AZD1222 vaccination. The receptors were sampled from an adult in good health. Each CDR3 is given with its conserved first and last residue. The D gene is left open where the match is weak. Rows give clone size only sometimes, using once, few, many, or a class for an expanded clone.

CDR3: CASRTTGEYGYTF; DNA: TGTGCCAGCAGGACGACAGGGGAGTATGGCTACACCTTC; D: TRBD1; size: NA; V: TRBV6-5; J: TRBJ1-2
CDR3: CASSLGLAENTDTQYF; DNA: TGTGCCAGCAGCCTCGGACTAGCGGAAAACACAGATACGCAGTATTTT; D: TRBD2; size: NA; V: TRBV11-3; J: TRBJ2-3
CDR3: CAWSGTGDLYGYTF; DNA: TGTGCCTGGAGCGGGACAGGGGACCTCTATGGCTACACCTTC; D: TRBD1; size: NA; V: TRBV30; J: TRBJ1-2
CDR3: CASSKRTDTILTGNTIYF; DNA: TGTGCCAGCAGCAAAAGAACAGATACTATCCTGACTGGAAACACCATATATTTT; D: NA; size: NA; V: TRBV21-1; J: TRBJ1-3
CDR3: CASLGRDGVWNQPQHF; DNA: TGTGCCAGCCTTGGTAGGGATGGTGTATGGAATCAGCCCCAGCATTTT; D: NA; size: few; V: TRBV19; J: TRBJ1-5
CDR3: CASSRREPSGNTIYF; DNA: TGTGCCAGCTCTAGACGGGAACCCTCTGGAAACACCATATATTTT; D: NA; size: once; V: TRBV6-5; J: TRBJ1-3
CDR3: CASSPPSSGGTDTQYF; DNA: TGTGCCAGCTCACCACCGTCTAGCGGAGGCACAGATACGCAGTATTTT; D: TRBD2; size: NA; V: TRBV18; J: TRBJ2-3
CDR3: CASSLATGFQYF; DNA: TGTGCCAGCAGCTTAGCTACAGGGTTTCAGTACTTC; D: NA; size: NA; V: TRBV7-9; J: TRBJ2-4
CDR3: CASRIGMAGDTEAFF; DNA: TGTGCCAGCAGAATCGGGATGGCAGGGGACACTGAAGCTTTCTTT; D: NA; size: NA; V: TRBV11-3; J: TRBJ1-1
CDR3: CASSATNEKLFF; DNA: TGTGCCAGCAGTGCAACTAATGAAAAACTGTTTTTT; D: NA; size: NA; V: TRBV28; J: TRBJ1-4
CDR3: CASSDDRGPPHF; DNA: TGTGCCAGCAGCGACGACAGGGGGCCACCGCATTTT; D: TRBD1; size: NA; V: TRBV7-9; J: TRBJ1-5
CDR3: CASNLMGDSETQYF; DNA: TGTGCCAGCAACCTAATGGGTGATTCAGAGACCCAGTACTTC; D: NA; size: NA; V: TRBV25-1; J: TRBJ2-5
CDR3: CATSARGVTREYEQYF; DNA: TGTGCCACCAGCGCCCGAGGGGTTACTAGAGAATACGAGCAGTACTTC; D: NA; size: NA; V: TRBV15; J: TRBJ2-7
CDR3: CATSDLGGDQPQHF; DNA: TGTGCCACCAGTGATTTGGGCGGTGATCAGCCCCAGCATTTT; D: NA; size: NA; V: TRBV24-1; J: TRBJ1-5
CDR3: CASRGDSLSGYTF; DNA: TGTGCCAGCAGAGGGGACAGCCTAAGCGGCTACACCTTC; D: TRBD1; size: once; V: TRBV2; J: TRBJ1-2
CDR3: CATSSISGGERGFEQFF; DNA: TGTGCCACCAGCAGTATCAGCGGGGGGGAAAGGGGATTTGAGCAGTTCTTC; D: TRBD2; size: NA; V: TRBV15; J: TRBJ2-1
CDR3: CASSLTSGRELFF; DNA: TGTGCCAGCAGCTTGACTAGCGGGAGGGAGCTGTTTTTT; D: TRBD2; size: NA; V: TRBV28; J: TRBJ2-2
CDR3: CASLRGGSQPQHF; DNA: TGTGCCAGCCTCCGGGGGGGGTCTCAGCCCCAGCATTTT; D: NA; size: NA; V: TRBV28; J: TRBJ1-5
CDR3: CASRALFDSGAYEQYF; DNA: TGTGCCAGCAGGGCCTTATTCGACAGTGGCGCCTACGAGCAGTACTTC; D: NA; size: once; V: TRBV2; J: TRBJ2-7
CDR3: CASSLGQGAYEQYF; DNA: TGTGCCAGCAGCCTAGGACAGGGGGCGTACGAGCAGTACTTC; D: TRBD1; size: NA; V: TRBV6-5; J: TRBJ2-7
CDR3: CASSQGSQPQHF; DNA: TGTGCCAGCAGCCAGGGTTCCCAGCCCCAGCATTTT; D: NA; size: NA; V: TRBV11-2; J: TRBJ1-5
CDR3: CASSPLTGSRGYTF; DNA: TGTGCCAGCAGCCCCCTGACAGGCTCTCGTGGCTACACCTTC; D: NA; size: NA; V: TRBV5-4; J: TRBJ1-2
CDR3: CASSRRTGGHTSTNEKLFF; DNA: TGTGCCAGCAGCCGTCGGACAGGGGGTCATACTTCAACTAATGAAAAACTGTTTTTT; D: NA; size: NA; V: TRBV21-1; J: TRBJ1-4
CDR3: CASSPLDQKNQPQHF; DNA: TGTGCCAGCTCACCCCTGGACCAGAAGAATCAGCCCCAGCATTTT; D: NA; size: NA; V: TRBV18; J: TRBJ1-5
CDR3: CASSQTRDQPQHF; DNA: TGTGCCAGCAGCCAAACCAGAGATCAGCCCCAGCATTTT; D: NA; size: NA; V: TRBV3-1/TRBV3-2; J: TRBJ1-5
CDR3: CASSEVFTVRLGLPAAYEQYF; DNA: TGTGCCAGCAGTGAGGTTTTTACCGTCCGGCTGGGGCTCCCCGCGGCCTACGAGCAGTACTTC; D: NA; size: NA; V: TRBV2; J: TRBJ2-7
CDR3: CASSVLAVSYNEQFF; DNA: TGTGCCAGCAGTGTCCTAGCGGTCTCCTACAATGAGCAGTTCTTC; D: TRBD2; size: NA; V: TRBV2; J: TRBJ2-1
CDR3: CAWSRLRGTSRSYNEQFF; DNA: TGTGCCTGGAGTCGCCTACGGGGGACTAGCAGGTCCTACAATGAGCAGTTCTTC; D: TRBD2; size: NA; V: TRBV30; J: TRBJ2-1
CDR3: CASSLGYTGVGYTF; DNA: TGTGCCAGCAGCTTGGGGTATACAGGGGTAGGCTACACCTTC; D: TRBD1; size: NA; V: TRBV5-5; J: TRBJ1-2
CDR3: CASSRTRFTDTQYF; DNA: TGTGCCAGCAGCAGGACTCGCTTCACAGATACGCAGTATTTT; D: NA; size: NA; V: TRBV21-1; J: TRBJ2-3
CDR3: CASSLEGTEAFF; DNA: TGTGCCAGCAGCTTAGAAGGCACTGAAGCTTTCTTT; D: NA; size: NA; V: TRBV13; J: TRBJ1-1
CDR3: CASRDGGPWELFF; DNA: TGTGCCAGCAGAGACGGAGGACCCTGGGAGCTGTTTTTT; D: NA; size: NA; V: TRBV12-3/TRBV12-4; J: TRBJ2-2
CDR3: CASSPTTEAFF; DNA: TGTGCCAGCAGCCCTACGACTGAAGCTTTCTTT; D: NA; size: NA; V: TRBV9; J: TRBJ1-1
CDR3: CASAGREGYGYTF; DNA: TGTGCCAGCGCTGGCAGAGAAGGCTATGGCTACACCTTC; D: NA; size: NA; V: TRBV27; J: TRBJ1-2
CDR3: CASNQGSMNTEAFF; DNA: TGTGCCAGCAACCAAGGAAGCATGAACACTGAAGCTTTCTTT; D: NA; size: NA; V: TRBV5-4; J: TRBJ1-1
CDR3: CASLRGGNTGELFF; DNA: TGTGCCAGCCTCCGCGGAGGGAACACCGGGGAGCTGTTTTTT; D: NA; size: NA; V: TRBV2; J: TRBJ2-2
CDR3: CASSQDTSGRVPFSYEQYF; DNA: TGCGCCAGCAGCCAAGACACTAGCGGGAGGGTCCCATTCTCCTACGAGCAGTACTTC; D: TRBD2; size: NA; V: TRBV4-3; J: TRBJ2-7
CDR3: CASGILQATEAFF; DNA: TGTGCCAGCGGAATTCTTCAAGCCACTGAAGCTTTCTTT; D: NA; size: NA; V: TRBV12-3/TRBV12-4; J: TRBJ1-1
CDR3: CATAAGVGNTIYF; DNA: TGTGCCACCGCTGCGGGGGTTGGAAACACCATATATTTT; D: NA; size: NA; V: TRBV6-5; J: TRBJ1-3